The 14 T cell receptor beta chains below all came from one sample that was sequenced in a study of OX40 agonist ivuxolimab in advanced cancers. Assay used: immunoSEQ multiplex PCR; TCRdb lists only in-frame clones, some missing. The sample lists more than 45,000 clones, 88% occurring once. This specimen consisted of CD4+ or CD8+ T cells sorted from blood, obtained in a trial of the OX40 agonist ivuxolimab. These TCRs come from an adult with an advanced solid tumor such as melanoma, head and neck, liver or kidney cancer.

The V call is TRBV27, the J call TRBJ1-2, with D possibly matching TRBD1 (6 bases). The CDR3 is 16 residues long. Germline CDR1 and CDR2: MNHEY and SMNVEV (reference sequence). The V gene lost 3 bases and the J gene lost 1 base, with 15 bases spanning the gap. The DNA of the CDR3 is TGTGCCAGCAGTTTGTCAGGGGCGGCGGGTAACTATGGCTACACCTTC. Amino acids: CASSLSGAAGNYGYTF.

The chain uses TRBV18 and TRBJ2-7; D possibly matches TRBD1 or TRBD2 (5 bases each). The V gene's germline CDR1 is KGHSH and CDR2 LQKENI. Trimming cost V 5 bases and J 0 bases, with 11 bases left between them. The CDR3 has 14 amino acids. CDR3 sequence: CASSGRGGSYEQYF. The CDR3 region has the DNA TGTGCCAGCTCAGGACGGGGCGGCTCCTACGAGCAGTACTTC.

The chain is built from TRBV6-1 and TRBJ2-6; TRBD1 is a possible D gene (6 bases). Germline CDR1 MNHNS, CDR2 SASEGT. The V gene lost 4 bases and the J gene lost 0 bases, with 7 bases spanning the gap. CDR3 length: 15 residues. This chain's CDR3 is CASSVRGSGANVLTF. The CDR3 coding sequence is TGTGCCAGCAGTGTCAGGGGCTCTGGGGCCAACGTCCTGACTTTC.

The J gene is TRBJ2-6, the V gene TRBV4-2; D possibly corresponds to TRBD1 (5 bases). The CDR3 length is 16 residues. Per germline, CDR1 LGHNA and CDR2 YNFKEQ. V was shortened by 1 base and J by 0 bases, with 7 bases between the two germline ends. CDR3 coding DNA: TGTGCCAGCAGCCAAGTTGACAGCTCTGGGGCCAACGTCCTGACTTTC. It encodes CASSQVDSSGANVLTF.

This clone was seen just once. The V call is TRBV5-8, the J call TRBJ1-2, with D maybe TRBD1 (5 bases). V lost 7 bases and J lost 3, with 16 bases in between. Germline loops: CDR1 SGHTS, CDR2 YDEGEE. This CDR3 is built from 14 residues. CDR3 nucleotides: TGTGCCAGCGTAGGGTCAGGGCTGTACTATGGCTACACCTTC. Translated, it gives CASVGSGLYYGYTF.

This clone occurred once. J is TRBJ1-1 and V is TRBV10-1; TRBD1 is a possible D gene (5 bases). The CDR3 sequence is 14 residues long. V lost 3 bases and J lost 4, with 12 bases in between. The germline V gene has CDR1 WNHNN and CDR2 SYGVQD (reference sequence). CDR3: CASSEVEGTTEAFF. DNA for the CDR3: TGCGCCAGCAGTGAAGTGGAGGGGACCACTGAAGCTTTCTTT.

This clone was observed once. This chain joins TRBV7-3 and TRBJ2-3, with D maybe TRBD2 (5 bases). V lost 2 bases to trimming and J lost 6 bases, with 15 bases between them. This CDR3 has 15 amino acids. Germline V gene lookup returns CDR1 SGHTA and CDR2 FQGTGA. This CDR3 is CASSLGGPPRDTQYF. CDR3 nucleotide sequence: TGTGCCAGCAGCTTAGGAGGCCCGCCCCGTGATACGCAGTATTTT.

This rearrangement joins TRBV6-5 to TRBJ2-2, with 8 bases lining up with TRBD1. The CDR3 has 16 amino acids. V lost 0 bases and J lost 4; bases outside the gene matches: 4. CDR1 and CDR2 (germline): MNHEY, SVGAGI. Written as DNA, the CDR3 is TGTGCCAGCAGTTACTCAACAGGGGGATCCACCGGGGAGCTGTTTTTT. This encodes CASSYSTGGSTGELFF.

The chain has TRBV6-5 and TRBJ2-1, with D unresolved. The CDR3 contains 12 residues. CDR1 MNHEY and CDR2 SVGAGI come from the germline V gene. The germline V and J ends were trimmed by 5 bases and 8 bases, with 10 bases remaining between them. CDR3 loop: CASSTDPHEQFF. CDR3 bases: TGTGCCAGCAGTACTGACCCGCATGAGCAGTTCTTC.

The sample holds one count of this clone. The chain recombines TRBV6-5 with TRBJ2-3; no reliable D call. The CDR3 runs to 12 residues. CDR1 and CDR2 from the germline V gene are MNHEY and SVGAGI. V was pared by 2 bases and J by 3 bases, with 3 bases between. The CDR3 region has the DNA TGTGCCAGCAGTTACGCTACAGATACGCAGTATTTT. It is translated as CASSYATDTQYF.

This chain links TRBV10-3 with TRBJ1-4; the match to TRBD1 covers 8 bases. The CDR3 is made up of 15 amino acids. Germline loops: CDR1 ENHRY, CDR2 SYGVKD. Losses at the gene ends were 4 bases for V and 3 bases for J; bases not matched to a gene: 4. CDR3 in DNA: TGTGCCATCAGTGCGCAGGGGGCGTCTAATGAAAAACTGTTTTTT. It specifies CAISAQGASNEKLFF.

The chain recombines TRBV28 with TRBJ1-3, with D possibly matching TRBD1 (6 bases). Deletions cut 4 bases from V and 2 bases from J, with 6 bases between. Germline V CDR1 and CDR2: MDHEN, SYDVKM. This CDR3 comprises 13 residues. The CDR3 reads CASSYRAGNTIYF. DNA for the CDR3: TGTGCCAGCAGTTACAGGGCTGGAAACACCATATATTTT.

This clone was recorded once. V usage is TRBV7-3 and J usage is TRBJ2-1; D is possibly TRBD1 (6 bases). Trimming shortened V by 1 base and J by 12 bases, and 10 bases separated the two germline ends. Per germline, CDR1 SGHTA and CDR2 FQGTGA. The CDR3 length is 12 residues. CDR3 DNA: TGTGCCAGCAGCTTAAAAGGGGGTGGGCAGTTCTTC. Protein product: CASSLKGGGQFF.

J is TRBJ1-1 and V is TRBV6-5; D is ambiguous. This CDR3 is 15 amino acids long. V dropped 0 bases and J dropped 1 base, with 9 bases sitting between them. The V gene's germline CDR1 is MNHEY and CDR2 SVGAGI. This chain's CDR3 is CASSYSPSSNTEAFF. The CDR3 bases are TGTGCCAGCAGTTACTCCCCCAGTTCGAACACTGAAGCTTTCTTT.